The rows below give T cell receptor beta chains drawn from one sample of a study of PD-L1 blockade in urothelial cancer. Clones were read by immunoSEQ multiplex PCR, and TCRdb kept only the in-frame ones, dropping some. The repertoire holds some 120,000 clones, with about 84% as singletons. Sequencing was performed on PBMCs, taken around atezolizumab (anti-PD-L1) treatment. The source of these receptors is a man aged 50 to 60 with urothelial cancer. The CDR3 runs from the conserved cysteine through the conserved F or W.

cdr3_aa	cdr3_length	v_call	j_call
CASSFDGTGTSFYEQYF	17	TRBV5-1	TRBJ2-7
CASSATGIGNYGYTF	15	TRBV9	TRBJ1-2
CASRTVYGYTF	11	TRBV6-5	TRBJ1-2
CASSASGRAGGELFF	15	TRBV7-7	TRBJ2-2
CASTLTGRSEQYF	13	TRBV6-1	TRBJ2-7
CASSLPQGSSRGYTF	15	TRBV28	TRBJ1-2
CASSLGTGGNSPLHF	15	TRBV5-1	TRBJ1-6
CAWSVRWGDRIYNEQFF	17	TRBV30	TRBJ2-1
CASSRGGTETQYF	13	TRBV9	TRBJ2-5
CASSLTGGSYNEQFF	15	TRBV7-3	TRBJ2-1
CASSPSSSYNSPLHF	15	TRBV27	TRBJ1-6
CASSPRDWKETQYF	14	TRBV7-2	TRBJ2-5
CASSYTGGDDYGYTF	15	TRBV6-6	TRBJ1-2
CASSQDRGIGQPQHF	15	TRBV4-1	TRBJ1-5
CASSPGGLAGHETQYF	16	TRBV5-1	TRBJ2-5
CASSDGTTGGHEQYF	15	TRBV2	TRBJ2-7
CASSRPGTVEKLFF	14	TRBV4-1	TRBJ1-4
CASSPHRGLSTDTQYF	16	TRBV18	TRBJ2-3
CASSSRQGIINEQFF	15	TRBV6-5	TRBJ2-1
CASSLAASGDYEQYF	15	TRBV5-1	TRBJ2-7
CASRGTSGSLETQYF	15	TRBV19	TRBJ2-5
CASSLKASGIYEQYF	15	TRBV27	TRBJ2-7
CASSLGQGRLETQYF	15	TRBV28	TRBJ2-5
CASRLGGEGEQFF	13	TRBV19	TRBJ2-1
CASSPGRERTDTQYF	15	TRBV11-1	TRBJ2-3
CASSCTGQGTCEAFF	15	TRBV27	TRBJ1-1
CASSQVIAVAKNIQYF	16	TRBV4-1	TRBJ2-4
CSADSYLEQFF	11	TRBV20-1	TRBJ2-1
CASSKTGGPGSPDTQYF	17	TRBV7-3	TRBJ2-3